The 5 T cell receptor beta chains below come from one sample, sequenced in a study of shared clonotypes between healthy human individuals (dated by TCRdb to 2019 to 2021). Receptors were amplified or captured by the immunoSEQ multiplex PCR assay. TCRdb limited this immuneACCESS table to in-frame rearrangements with V and J called. A share of clones is missing; checked studies link under half to unresolved V genes, and the rest is unexplained. Across this sample there are about 2.1 million clones, with approximately 92% seen only once. Around 1.7% of the sample belongs to the ten largest clones. CD8 naive samples were CD45RO-negative cells positively selected for CCR7, giving a CD45RA+CCR7+ population that excluded TemRA cells. The material sequenced was naive CD8+ T cells from PBMCs. The sample's cell subset or site, from its label and the paper: CD45RA+CCR7+. The receptors were gathered from a young man in good health. Some clones in this sample may be carry-over from other donors' samples.

The chain carries TRBV9 and TRBJ2-5; D call uncertain. The germline CDR1 and CDR2 sequences are SGDLS and YYNGEE. V was trimmed by 3 bases and J by 7 bases, leaving 10 bases between them. This CDR3 region has 12 residues. CDR3 nucleotides: TGTGCCAGCAGCGGATCGGAAAGGACCCAGTACTTC. As protein: CASSGSERTQYF.

The chain has TRBV7-9 and TRBJ2-5; D not resolved. The CDR3 covers 15 residues. Trimming left V 5 bases short and J 2 bases short, with 15 bases between. Germline CDR1 is SEHNR and CDR2 is FQNEAQ (reference sequence). CDR3 nucleotide sequence: TGTGCCAGCAGCCCGACTCTAGGGCCGCAAGAGACCCAGTACTTC. Encoded protein: CASSPTLGPQETQYF.

The chain combines TRBV4-3 with TRBJ2-2, with D perhaps TRBD2 (7 bases). Germline CDR1 reads LGHNA; CDR2 reads YSLEER. CDR3 length: 18 amino acids. V was trimmed by 3 bases and J by 2 bases, leaving 19 bases between them. This chain's CDR3 is CASSQSGGRAPNTGELFF. CDR3 nucleotide sequence: TGCGCCAGCAGCCAGTCCGGGGGGCGAGCACCTAACACCGGGGAGCTGTTTTTT.

As regards this clone: Other nucleotide sequences from this sample produce the same CDR3. V usage is TRBV6-1 and J usage is TRBJ2-7; TRBD1 matches at 7 bases. The CDR3 totals 14 residues. The J segment lost 2 bases and the V segment lost 3 bases, leaving 4 bases of the junction unmatched. The germline V gene has CDR1 MNHNS and CDR2 SASEGT. Here the CDR3 DNA reads TGTGCCAGCAGTGATCGGGACAGTACCTACGAGCAGTACTTC. It codes for CASSDRDSTYEQYF.

V is TRBV10-1 and J is TRBJ2-7; D unclear. CDR3 length: 13 amino acids. Germline V lookup: CDR1 WNHNN, CDR2 SYGVQD (reference sequence). V lost 0 bases, J lost 3 bases, and 6 bases lay in between. DNA of the CDR3: TGCGCCAGCAGTGAGTCTGTCGGCTACGAGCAGTACTTC. It translates to CASSESVGYEQYF.